This T cell receptor beta chain stems from a study of T cells in localized non-small cell lung cancer. Germline CDR1 is MNHEY and CDR2 is SMNVEV (reference sequence). V shed 4 bases and J shed 4 bases, with 10 bases lying between them. This CDR3 is 14 amino acids long. Here immunoSEQ multiplex PCR was the method, and the copy in TCRdb shows in-frame clones only, minus some. The profile shows roughly 35,000 clones, over 80% of them singletons. The sequence came from a female donor older than 55 with stage I lung adenocarcinoma. The rearrangement uses TRBV27 and TRBJ2-2; D possibly corresponds to TRBD1 (5 bases). This material consisted of peripheral blood, taken before any cancer treatment. In DNA form, the CDR3 reads TGTGCCAGCAGTTCTGGACAAGCCACCGGGGAGCTGTTTTTT. Its translation is CASSSGQATGELFF.